Each of the 17 T cell receptor beta chains below was sequenced from the same sample in a study of cytomegalovirus exposure and HLA in healthy donors. This PCR relied on a set of 60 Vbeta primers and 13 Jbeta primers. Sequencing was performed with immunoSEQ multiplex PCR; in TCRdb, only in-frame clones are kept and a portion is missing. Seen here are around 200,000 clones, about 80% observed once, and the top ten hold over 0.5%. Sequencing was carried out using PBMCs. These receptors were obtained from a woman aged 40 to 50 in good health and CMV-seronegative.

J is TRBJ1-4 and V is TRBV4-1; D not resolved. The germline V gene encodes CDR1 MGHRA and CDR2 YSYEKL. The V gene lost 0 bases and the J gene lost 3 bases, with 8 bases spanning the gap. The CDR3 covers 15 residues. The DNA for the CDR3 is TGCGCCAGCAGCCAAGATCTCCTTTCTAATGAAAAACTGTTTTTT. It encodes CASSQDLLSNEKLFF.

The genes are TRBV27 and TRBJ2-3, with D perhaps TRBD2 (5 bases). The CDR3 totals 15 residues. CDR1 is MNHEY and CDR2 is SMNVEV in the germline V gene (reference sequence). The V end was cut by 2 bases, the J end by 8 bases, with 17 bases between. The CDR3 spells CASSLSGPYKGTQYF. The CDR3 nucleotides are TGTGCCAGCAGTTTAAGCGGCCCATATAAGGGTACGCAGTATTTT.

The chain recombines TRBV28 with TRBJ1-1; no definite D call. The CDR3 is 14 amino acids. Germline V lookup: CDR1 MDHEN, CDR2 SYDVKM. V dropped 6 bases and J dropped 3 bases, with 14 bases sitting between them. The CDR3 sequence is CASRAPTEDTEAFF. The CDR3 DNA reads as TGTGCCAGCAGGGCCCCGACTGAGGACACTGAAGCTTTCTTT.

This clone was recorded a few times. The CDR3 sequence: CASSPNQGPLHF. The CDR3 DNA is TGTGCCAGCAGTCCGAACCAGGGCCCCCTCCACTTT. The V gene is TRBV27, the J gene TRBJ1-6, with a possible D match to TRBD1 (5 bases). Trimming pared 5 bases from V and 13 bases from J, leaving 12 bases between. CDR1 is MNHEY, CDR2 SMNVEV, per germline (reference sequence). This CDR3 spans 12 amino acids.

The chain carries TRBV6-5 and TRBJ1-2; D is uncertain. This CDR3 is 13 amino acids long. CDR1 is MNHEY, CDR2 SVGAGI, per germline. Deletions cut 6 bases from V and 4 bases from J, with 12 bases between. The CDR3 here is CASSGLPFYGYTF. In nucleotides, the CDR3 is TGTGCCAGCAGCGGACTCCCGTTCTATGGCTACACCTTC.

The V call is TRBV29-1, the J call TRBJ2-3; D is possibly TRBD2 (6 bases). The CDR3 sequence is 13 residues long. Per the germline V gene, CDR1 is SQVTM and CDR2 is ANQGSEA. V lost 1 base, J lost 2 bases, and 7 bases lay in between. The CDR3 protein is CSVEGTNTDTQYF. The CDR3 bases are TGCAGCGTTGAAGGGACTAACACAGATACGCAGTATTTT.

This clone was recorded only once. The rearrangement joins TRBV4-2 to TRBJ1-2; possible D gene TRBD1, 5 bases. The CDR3 totals 16 residues. Per germline, CDR1 LGHNA and CDR2 YNFKEQ. Deletions cut 0 bases from V and 0 bases from J, with 11 bases between. The CDR3 reads CASSQDLRGANYGYTF. As DNA, the CDR3 is TGTGCCAGCAGCCAAGATCTGCGGGGGGCTAACTATGGCTACACCTTC.

On this clone: Different DNA sequences within this sample yield the same CDR3. The V and J genes are TRBV28 and TRBJ2-7; D gene unclear. The CDR3 sequence is 11 residues long. The germline CDR1 and CDR2 sequences are MDHEN and SYDVKM. The V and J ends lost 5 bases and 4 bases respectively, with 6 bases between them. The CDR3 DNA sequence: TGTGCCAGCAGTAGAACATACGAGCAGTACTTC. It encodes CASSRTYEQYF.

The chain employs TRBV10-1 and TRBJ2-1; 12 nucleotides align to TRBD2. The trim removed 0 bases at V and 1 base at J, leaving 4 bases unmatched. CDR3 length equals 18 residues. Germline V gene data show CDR1 as WNHNN and CDR2 as SYGVQD (reference sequence). The CDR3 loop is CASSESRGTSGSYNEQFF. DNA of the CDR3: TGCGCCAGCAGTGAGTCGAGAGGGACTAGCGGGTCCTACAATGAGCAGTTCTTC.

The genes are TRBV9 and TRBJ1-3; D remains ambiguous. V was pared by 2 bases and J by 0 bases, with 9 bases between. Germline assignment: CDR1 SGDLS and CDR2 YYNGEE. The length of the CDR3 is 15 residues. The CDR3 loop reads CASSVRESSGNTIYF. The CDR3 region has the DNA TGTGCCAGCAGCGTTAGAGAGAGCTCTGGAAACACCATATATTTT.

This clone was counted a few times. V gene TRBV4-3 combines with J gene TRBJ2-7; 7 positions match TRBD1. Per germline, CDR1 LGHNA and CDR2 YSLEER. The CDR3 covers 17 residues. Trimming at V came to 4 bases and at J to 4 bases, leaving 16 bases not matched to a gene. The CDR3 protein is CASSRALAGTDGYEQYF. In DNA, the CDR3 is TGCGCCAGCAGCCGCGCCTTGGCCGGGACAGATGGTTACGAGCAGTACTTC.

V and J are TRBV28 and TRBJ1-4; D is perhaps TRBD1 (6 bases). The CDR3 length is 15 residues. Germline V CDR1 and CDR2: MDHEN, SYDVKM. With 2 bases removed from V and 8 bases from J, the gap between germline ends came to 15 bases. This CDR3 reads CASSLASRGREKLFF. CDR3 nucleotides: TGTGCCAGCAGTTTAGCCTCCAGGGGAAGGGAAAAACTGTTTTTT.

The V gene is TRBV7-8, the J gene TRBJ1-6; perhaps TRBD1 as D (6 bases). Germline V gene sequence: CDR1 SGHVS, CDR2 FQNEAQ. The germline V and J ends were trimmed by 5 bases and 9 bases, with 23 bases remaining between them. This CDR3 comprises 17 residues. The CDR3 region is CASSLRGGRGLGSPLHF. DNA for the CDR3: TGTGCCAGCAGCCTTCGGGGGGGGCGGGGGCTAGGTTCACCCCTCCACTTT.

This rearrangement joins TRBV4-3 to TRBJ1-3; no clear D gene. The CDR3 covers 15 residues. The ends were cut back, 0 bases at V and 0 bases at J, with 6 bases in the middle. Germline V gives CDR1 LGHNA, CDR2 YSLEER. The CDR3 nucleotides are TGCGCCAGCAGCCAAGAAGTCAGCTCTGGAAACACCATATATTTT. Translating it yields CASSQEVSSGNTIYF.

Turning to this clone: Other DNA sequences in this sample translate to the same CDR3. This sequence joins TRBV6-1 and TRBJ2-1; D is ambiguous. The CDR3 has 13 amino acids. V dropped 6 bases and J dropped 0 bases, with 6 bases sitting between them. Germline CDR1 is MNHNS and CDR2 is SASEGT. The chain's CDR3 is CASSLSSYNEQFF. The CDR3 DNA is TGTGCCAGCAGCCTTTCCTCCTACAATGAGCAGTTCTTC.

The gene calls are TRBV30 and TRBJ1-1, with D tentatively TRBD1 (5 bases). The V end was cut by 2 bases, the J end by 8 bases, with 15 bases between. Germline V gene data show CDR1 as GTSNPN and CDR2 as SVGIG (reference sequence). There are 13 residues in the CDR3. CDR3 protein: CAWSSPGPIEAFF. As DNA, the CDR3 is TGTGCCTGGAGTTCCCCAGGGCCAATCGAAGCTTTCTTT.

The rearrangement links TRBV2 to TRBJ1-2; D call uncertain. Per germline, CDR1 SNHLY and CDR2 FYNNEI. V dropped 2 bases and J dropped 4 bases, with 14 bases sitting between them. This CDR3 comprises 15 residues. The CDR3 DNA follows: TGTGCCAGCAGTGAAAATACGGGGATTTCCTATGGCTACACCTTC. Translating gives CASSENTGISYGYTF.